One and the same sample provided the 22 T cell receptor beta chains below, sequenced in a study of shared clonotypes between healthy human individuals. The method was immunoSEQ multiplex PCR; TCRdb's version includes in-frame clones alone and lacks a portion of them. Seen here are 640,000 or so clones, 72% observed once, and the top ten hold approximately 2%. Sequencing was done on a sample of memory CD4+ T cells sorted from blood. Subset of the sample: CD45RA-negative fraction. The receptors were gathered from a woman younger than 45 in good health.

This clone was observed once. CDR3 DNA sequence: TGTGCCAGCAGCTTAACAACAGGGTATAGCAATCAGCCCCAGCATTTT. It specifies CASSLTTGYSNQPQHF. The J gene is TRBJ1-5, the V gene TRBV5-5; tentatively, D is TRBD1 (6 bases). CDR3 length: 16 residues. The germline gives CDR1 SGHKS, CDR2 YYEKEE (reference sequence). Trimming left V 2 bases short and J 0 bases short, with 12 bases between.

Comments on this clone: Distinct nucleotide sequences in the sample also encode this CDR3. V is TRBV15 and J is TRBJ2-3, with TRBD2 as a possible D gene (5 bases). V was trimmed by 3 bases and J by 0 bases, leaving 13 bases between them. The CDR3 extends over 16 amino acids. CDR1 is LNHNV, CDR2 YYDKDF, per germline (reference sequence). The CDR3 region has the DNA TGTGCCACCAGCAGGCGGGCAGGTGCTAGCACAGATACGCAGTATTTT. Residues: CATSRRAGASTDTQYF.

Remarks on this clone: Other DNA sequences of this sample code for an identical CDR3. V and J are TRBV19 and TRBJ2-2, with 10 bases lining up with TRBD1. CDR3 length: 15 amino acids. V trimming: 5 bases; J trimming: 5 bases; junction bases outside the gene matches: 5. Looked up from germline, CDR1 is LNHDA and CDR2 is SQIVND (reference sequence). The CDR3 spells CASSPGTGVTGELFF. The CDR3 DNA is TGTGCCAGTAGTCCCGGGACAGGGGTTACCGGGGAGCTGTTTTTT.

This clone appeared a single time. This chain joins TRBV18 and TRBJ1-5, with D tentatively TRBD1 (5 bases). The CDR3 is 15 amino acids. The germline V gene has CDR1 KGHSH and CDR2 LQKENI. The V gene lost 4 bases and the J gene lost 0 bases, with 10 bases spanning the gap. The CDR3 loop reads CASSLGQYSNQPQHF. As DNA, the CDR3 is TGTGCCAGCTCACTAGGACAATATAGCAATCAGCCCCAGCATTTT.

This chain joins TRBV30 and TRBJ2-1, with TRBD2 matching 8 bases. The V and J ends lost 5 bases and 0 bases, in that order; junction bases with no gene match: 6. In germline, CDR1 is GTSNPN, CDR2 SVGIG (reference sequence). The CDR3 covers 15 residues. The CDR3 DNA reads TGTGCCTGGGAAGTAAGCGGGAGCTCCTACAATGAGCAGTTCTTC. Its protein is CAWEVSGSSYNEQFF.

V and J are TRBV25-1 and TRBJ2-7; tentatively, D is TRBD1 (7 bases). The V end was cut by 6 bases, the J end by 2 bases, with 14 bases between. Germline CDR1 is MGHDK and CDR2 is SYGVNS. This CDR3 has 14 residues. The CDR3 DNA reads TGTGCCAGCAGACGGCGGGACAGCCCCTACGAGCAGTACTTC. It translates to CASRRRDSPYEQYF.

CDR3 coding DNA: TGTGCCAGAAGCTTGGACCCCTCCCGGTTAAGCTCCTACGAGCAGTACTTC. Amino acids: CARSLDPSRLSSYEQYF. V and J are TRBV5-3 and TRBJ2-7; D unclear. TRBV5-3 is noted as an ORF with a role that remains uncertain. The germline V and J ends were trimmed by 0 bases and 0 bases, with 16 bases remaining between them. CDR3 length: 17 residues.

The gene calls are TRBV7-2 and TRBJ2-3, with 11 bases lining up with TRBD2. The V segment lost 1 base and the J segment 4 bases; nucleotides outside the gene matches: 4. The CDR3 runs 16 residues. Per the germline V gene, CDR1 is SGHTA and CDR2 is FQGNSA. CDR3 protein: CASSLGPSGRSDTQYF. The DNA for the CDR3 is TGTGCCAGCAGCTTAGGTCCTAGCGGGAGGTCAGATACGCAGTATTTT.

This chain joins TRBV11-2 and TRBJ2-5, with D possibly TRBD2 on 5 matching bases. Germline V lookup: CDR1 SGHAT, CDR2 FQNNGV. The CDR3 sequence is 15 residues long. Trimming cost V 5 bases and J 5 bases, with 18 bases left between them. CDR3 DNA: TGTGCCAGCAGCACACGGACCATCGCGGGTGAGACCCAGTACTTC. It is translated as CASSTRTIAGETQYF.

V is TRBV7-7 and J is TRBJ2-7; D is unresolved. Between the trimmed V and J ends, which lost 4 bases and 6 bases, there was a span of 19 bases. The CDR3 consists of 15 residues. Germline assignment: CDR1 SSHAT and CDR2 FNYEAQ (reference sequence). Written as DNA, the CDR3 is TGTGCCAGCAGCTCAAGACCCGGGCCCATCAGCGAGCAGTACTTC. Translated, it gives CASSSRPGPISEQYF.

The CDR3 spells CASSHQGGGRQAKNIQYF. The CDR3 nucleotides read TGTGCCAGTAGCCACCAGGGAGGGGGCAGACAAGCCAAAAACATTCAGTACTTC. The V and J genes are TRBV19 and TRBJ2-4, with D possibly called TRBD1 or TRBD2 (7 bases each). Germline CDR1 and CDR2: LNHDA and SQIVND (reference sequence). V was clipped by 6 bases and J by 0 bases, with 21 bases between them. This CDR3 has 18 amino acids.

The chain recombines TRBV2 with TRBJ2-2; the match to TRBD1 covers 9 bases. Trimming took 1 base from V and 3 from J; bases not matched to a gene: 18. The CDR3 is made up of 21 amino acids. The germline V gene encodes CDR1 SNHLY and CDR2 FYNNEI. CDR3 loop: CASSEGVWGQGERRDTGELFF. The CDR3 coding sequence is TGTGCCAGCAGTGAAGGGGTATGGGGACAGGGAGAACGGAGGGACACCGGGGAGCTGTTTTTT.

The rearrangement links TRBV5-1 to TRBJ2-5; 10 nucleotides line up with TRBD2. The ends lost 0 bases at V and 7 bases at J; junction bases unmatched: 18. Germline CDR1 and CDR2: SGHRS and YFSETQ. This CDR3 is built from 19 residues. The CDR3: CASSLAIPGLAGADWTQYF. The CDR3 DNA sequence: TGCGCCAGCAGCTTGGCGATTCCGGGTCTAGCGGGAGCCGATTGGACCCAGTACTTC.

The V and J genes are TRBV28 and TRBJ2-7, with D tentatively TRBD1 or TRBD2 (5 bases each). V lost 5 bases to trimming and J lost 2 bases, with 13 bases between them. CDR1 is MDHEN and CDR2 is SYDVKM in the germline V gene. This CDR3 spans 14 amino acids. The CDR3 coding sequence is TGTGCCAGCAGTGATTGGGACCGAACCTACGAGCAGTACTTC. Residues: CASSDWDRTYEQYF.

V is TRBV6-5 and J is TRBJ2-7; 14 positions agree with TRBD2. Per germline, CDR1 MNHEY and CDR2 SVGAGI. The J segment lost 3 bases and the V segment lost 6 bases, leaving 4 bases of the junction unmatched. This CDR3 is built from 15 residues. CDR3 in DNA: TGTGCCAGCAGCCCAGGGACTAGCGGGAGCTACGAGCAGTACTTC. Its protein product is CASSPGTSGSYEQYF.

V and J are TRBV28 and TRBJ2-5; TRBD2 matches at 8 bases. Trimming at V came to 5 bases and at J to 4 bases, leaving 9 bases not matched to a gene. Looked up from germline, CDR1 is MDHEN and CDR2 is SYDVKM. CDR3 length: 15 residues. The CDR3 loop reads CASSLSGETLETQYF. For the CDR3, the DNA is TGTGCCAGCAGTCTTAGCGGGGAGACTTTAGAGACCCAGTACTTC.

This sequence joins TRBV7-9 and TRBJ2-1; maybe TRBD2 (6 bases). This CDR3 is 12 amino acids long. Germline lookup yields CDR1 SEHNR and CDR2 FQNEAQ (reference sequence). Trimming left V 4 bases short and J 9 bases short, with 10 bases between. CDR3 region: CASSSSGVEQFF. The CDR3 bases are TGTGCCAGCAGCTCTTCGGGAGTTGAGCAGTTCTTC.

The CDR3 DNA reads as TGTGCCAGCAGGACGGGACAGGGATACTACGAGCAGTACTTC. Its translation: CASRTGQGYYEQYF. This sequence joins TRBV28 and TRBJ2-7; 9 nucleotides align to TRBD1. Germline loops: CDR1 MDHEN, CDR2 SYDVKM. CDR3 length equals 14 residues. V dropped 6 bases and J dropped 3; count of bases not matched to a gene: 6. Looking up the rest from reference TRBV28 and TRBJ2-7 gives the full variable domain: DVKVTQSSRYLVKRTGEKVFLECVQDMDHENMFWYRQDPGLGLRLIYFSYDVKMKEKGDIPEGYSVSREKKERFSLILESASTNQTSMYLCASRTGQGYYEQYFGPGTRLTVT.

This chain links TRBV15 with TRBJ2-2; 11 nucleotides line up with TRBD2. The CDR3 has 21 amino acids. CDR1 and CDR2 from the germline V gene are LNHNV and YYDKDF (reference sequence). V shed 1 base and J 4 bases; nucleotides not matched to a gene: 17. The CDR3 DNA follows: TGTGCCACCAGCAGAGCTCCCAGTCTTAGCGGGAGGGCACTAGTCACCGGGGAGCTGTTTTTT. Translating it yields CATSRAPSLSGRALVTGELFF.

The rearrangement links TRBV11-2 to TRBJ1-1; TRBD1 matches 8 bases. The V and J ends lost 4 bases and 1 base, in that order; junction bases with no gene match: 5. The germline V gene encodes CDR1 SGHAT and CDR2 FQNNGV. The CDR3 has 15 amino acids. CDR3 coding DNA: TGTGCCAGCAGCTCCGGACAGGGCCGGAACACTGAAGCTTTCTTT. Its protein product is CASSSGQGRNTEAFF.

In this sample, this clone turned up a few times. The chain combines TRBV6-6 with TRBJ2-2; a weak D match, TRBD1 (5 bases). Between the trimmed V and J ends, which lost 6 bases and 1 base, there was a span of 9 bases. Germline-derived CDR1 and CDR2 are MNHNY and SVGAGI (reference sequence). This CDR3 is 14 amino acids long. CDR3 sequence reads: CASRLGQNTGELFF. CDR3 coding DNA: TGTGCCAGCAGGCTAGGACAGAACACCGGGGAGCTGTTTTTT.

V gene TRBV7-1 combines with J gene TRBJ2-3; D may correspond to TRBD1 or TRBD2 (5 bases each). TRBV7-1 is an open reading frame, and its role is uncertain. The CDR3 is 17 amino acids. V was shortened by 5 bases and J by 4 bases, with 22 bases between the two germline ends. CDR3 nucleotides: TGTGCCAGCAGCCAGGGTGCCTGGGAGACAGCGGCAGATACGCAGTATTTT. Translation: CASSQGAWETAADTQYF.